This T cell receptor beta chain was observed in a study of molecular identifiers for immune sequencing clone quantification. Sorted inputs of roughly 17,000 to 1,100,000 cells, with 10%, 30% or 50% RNA, yielded naive CD8 libraries. Concerning this clonotype: Its antigen is not identified.

MiXCR was run by TCRdb on the PCR reads, yielding one entry per CDR3 protein. The sample carries approximately 550,000 distinct CDR3 sequences, roughly 25% recorded once. The CDR3 totals 14 residues. Looked up from germline, CDR1 is MNHEY and CDR2 is SMNVEV (reference sequence). The V gene lost 1 base and the J gene lost 3 bases, with 10 bases spanning the gap. Overall study findings and caveats: Clones that had above 20 RNA copies took up over 99% of effector molecules but under 1% in naive cells.

This sequence was found in a human donor in good health. Some libraries in this study had Jurkat cell RNA spiked in. This rearrangement joins TRBV27 to TRBJ2-7; a possible D gene is TRBD1 (7 bases). Input material: naive CD8+ T cells from blood, with Jurkat cell RNA spiked in. This sample's subset: FACS-sorted CD8+CD4-CCR7+CD45RA+ naive T cells. The CDR3 DNA is TGTGCCAGCAGTTTATTCAGGGGGGACTACGAGCAGTACTTC. Translation: CASSLFRGDYEQYF.